The rows below give T cell receptor beta chains drawn from one sample of a study of CD8+ T cells in alopecia areata. TCRdb keeps only in-frame clones here, not all; method: immunoSEQ multiplex PCR. The data show 150,000 or so clones, roughly 62% seen once. The material was CD4+ T cells sorted from blood, obtained at week 0. The receptors originated from a human donor with alopecia areata. CDR3s include the opening cysteine and the closing phenylalanine or tryptophan. A D gene is named only where the DNA matches it firmly. Size tells how often a clone was seen (once, few, many) or the class of an expanded clone, and some rows leave it out.

clone size | J gene | V gene | D gene | CDR3 DNA | CDR3 protein
- | TRBJ1-2 | TRBV9 | TRBD1 | TGTGCCAGCAGCGCCCATAGCCCGGGACAGGGAGCCGGTGGCTACACCTTC | CASSAHSPGQGAGGYTF
once | TRBJ2-6 | TRBV5-1 | - | TGCGCCAGCAGCTTGGTGGGGAGCTCTGGGGCCAACGTCCTGACTTTC | CASSLVGSSGANVLTF
few | TRBJ1-2 | TRBV7-2 | - | TGTGCCAGCAGCTCCGACAAAATAGGCTACACCTTC | CASSSDKIGYTF
- | TRBJ2-1 | TRBV2 | - | TGTGCCAGCATCCTAGAACCCTACAATGAGCAGTTCTTC | CASILEPYNEQFF
- | TRBJ1-3 | TRBV29-1 | - | TGCAGCGTTGGTCTGACGGGGAGGAACACCATATATTTT | CSVGLTGRNTIYF
- | TRBJ1-2 | TRBV2 | - | TGTGCCAGCAGTGCACAAGGAAGCTATGGCTACACCTTC | CASSAQGSYGYTF
- | TRBJ2-7 | TRBV7-2 | TRBD2 | TGTGCCAGCCGAACAGTGGCGGGGGGGAGCTCCTACGAGCAGTACTTC | CASRTVAGGSSYEQYF
- | TRBJ2-3 | TRBV2 | TRBD2 | TGTGCCAGCAGTCCCCTAGCGGGGGGGCAAGATACGCAGTATTTT | CASSPLAGGQDTQYF
- | TRBJ2-1 | TRBV5-1 | TRBD2 | TGCGCCAGCAGCTTGGAACTAGCGGTGAGCTCCTACAATGAGCAGTTCTTC | CASSLELAVSSYNEQFF
- | TRBJ1-1 | TRBV7-9 | - | TGTGCCAGCAGCTTATCCAGAGGGGACACTGAAGCTTTCTTT | CASSLSRGDTEAFF
- | TRBJ2-3 | TRBV29-1 | - | TGCAGCGTTGAGGGGCAGGGACGCACAGATACGCAGTATTTT | CSVEGQGRTDTQYF
- | TRBJ2-6 | TRBV6-5 | - | TGTGCCAGCAGCGGAGGCCCGGCCCCCAACGTCCTGACTTTC | CASSGGPAPNVLTF
- | TRBJ1-4 | TRBV5-1 | - | TGCGCCAGCAGCTTCCGATATTCAAGAGATGAAAAACTGTTTTTT | CASSFRYSRDEKLFF
- | TRBJ2-7 | TRBV10-3 | - | TGTGCCATCAGGGACAGCTACGAGCAGTACTTC | CAIRDSYEQYF
- | TRBJ2-2 | TRBV4-1 | - | TGCGCCAGCAGCCAAGATAGGGGGGAGCTGTTTTTT | CASSQDRGELFF
- | TRBJ1-5 | TRBV23-1 | TRBD1 | TGCGCCAGCAGTCAATCGGGGGCGAGGGGGCCTAGCAATCAGCCCCAGCATTTT | CASSQSGARGPSNQPQHF
- | TRBJ2-7 | TRBV4-2 | - | TGTGCCAGCAGCCAAGGGAAAGATTCTGTGCAGTACTTC | CASSQGKDSVQYF
few | TRBJ2-5 | TRBV29-1 | TRBD1 | TGCAGCGCCCGCCTCGGACAGGGAGAGACCCAGTACTTC | CSARLGQGETQYF
- | TRBJ2-7 | TRBV7-9 | - | TGTGCCAGCAGCTCCGACCGGCAGACCTACGAGCAGTACTTC | CASSSDRQTYEQYF
- | TRBJ1-1 | TRBV7-2 | TRBD1 | TGTGCCAGCAGCTTACAGGGGGCGATCAACACTGAAGCTTTCTTT | CASSLQGAINTEAFF
- | TRBJ2-1 | TRBV29-1 | - | TGCAGCGTTTCGACAAAAGGGGGGTTCTTC | CSVSTKGGFF
- | TRBJ2-7 | TRBV7-9 | - | TGTGCCAGCAGCCCGGGAGCGGGCGAGCAGTACTTC | CASSPGAGEQYF
- | TRBJ1-2 | TRBV29-1 | TRBD1 | TGCAGCGCTGACAGGGACGGCTACACCTTC | CSADRDGYTF
few | TRBJ2-3 | TRBV19 | - | TGTGCCAGTAGTTCACGGGGGGCTAAGCAGTATTTT | CASSSRGAKQYF
once | TRBJ2-5 | TRBV5-1 | - | TGCGCCAGCAGCTCCGCACCACAAGAGACCCAGTACTTC | CASSSAPQETQYF
- | TRBJ2-1 | TRBV5-6 | - | TGTGCCAGCAGCTTTTTGTTGAGCTCCTACAATGAGCAGTTCTTC | CASSFLLSSYNEQFF
once | TRBJ1-2 | TRBV5-1 | - | TGCGCCAGCAGCCCCGATGGGGGGGAATACTATGGCTACACCTTC | CASSPDGGEYYGYTF
- | TRBJ2-4 | TRBV30 | - | TGTGCCTGGAGTCTCGGGGCGGTGAAAAACATTCAGTACTTC | CAWSLGAVKNIQYF
- | TRBJ2-4 | TRBV2 | - | TGTGCCAGCAGCCGAGCGTCTGCCAAAAACATTCAGTACTTC | CASSRASAKNIQYF
- | TRBJ2-7 | TRBV25-1 | - | TGTGCCAGCAGCCCGAGCACCGGGTTCACCTACGAGCAGTACTTC | CASSPSTGFTYEQYF
- | TRBJ2-3 | TRBV7-2 | - | TGTGTCAGCAGCTCGAGCAGAGATACGCAGTATTTT | CVSSSSRDTQYF
- | TRBJ2-5 | TRBV6-5 | - | TGTGCCCACAGGAGTCGGGAAGGCCAAGAGACCCAGTACTTC | CAHRSREGQETQYF
- | TRBJ2-7 | TRBV4-3 | TRBD2 | TGCGCCAGCAGCCAAGGACTAGCGGGTAATTACGAGCAGTACTTC | CASSQGLAGNYEQYF
- | TRBJ1-1 | TRBV10-3 | - | TGTGCCATCAGTGACTCGCAGGTGAAGAACACTGAAGCTTTCTTT | CAISDSQVKNTEAFF
few | TRBJ2-5 | TRBV6-1 | - | TGTGCCAGCAGAGATCGGGTGGGGACCCAGTACTTC | CASRDRVGTQYF